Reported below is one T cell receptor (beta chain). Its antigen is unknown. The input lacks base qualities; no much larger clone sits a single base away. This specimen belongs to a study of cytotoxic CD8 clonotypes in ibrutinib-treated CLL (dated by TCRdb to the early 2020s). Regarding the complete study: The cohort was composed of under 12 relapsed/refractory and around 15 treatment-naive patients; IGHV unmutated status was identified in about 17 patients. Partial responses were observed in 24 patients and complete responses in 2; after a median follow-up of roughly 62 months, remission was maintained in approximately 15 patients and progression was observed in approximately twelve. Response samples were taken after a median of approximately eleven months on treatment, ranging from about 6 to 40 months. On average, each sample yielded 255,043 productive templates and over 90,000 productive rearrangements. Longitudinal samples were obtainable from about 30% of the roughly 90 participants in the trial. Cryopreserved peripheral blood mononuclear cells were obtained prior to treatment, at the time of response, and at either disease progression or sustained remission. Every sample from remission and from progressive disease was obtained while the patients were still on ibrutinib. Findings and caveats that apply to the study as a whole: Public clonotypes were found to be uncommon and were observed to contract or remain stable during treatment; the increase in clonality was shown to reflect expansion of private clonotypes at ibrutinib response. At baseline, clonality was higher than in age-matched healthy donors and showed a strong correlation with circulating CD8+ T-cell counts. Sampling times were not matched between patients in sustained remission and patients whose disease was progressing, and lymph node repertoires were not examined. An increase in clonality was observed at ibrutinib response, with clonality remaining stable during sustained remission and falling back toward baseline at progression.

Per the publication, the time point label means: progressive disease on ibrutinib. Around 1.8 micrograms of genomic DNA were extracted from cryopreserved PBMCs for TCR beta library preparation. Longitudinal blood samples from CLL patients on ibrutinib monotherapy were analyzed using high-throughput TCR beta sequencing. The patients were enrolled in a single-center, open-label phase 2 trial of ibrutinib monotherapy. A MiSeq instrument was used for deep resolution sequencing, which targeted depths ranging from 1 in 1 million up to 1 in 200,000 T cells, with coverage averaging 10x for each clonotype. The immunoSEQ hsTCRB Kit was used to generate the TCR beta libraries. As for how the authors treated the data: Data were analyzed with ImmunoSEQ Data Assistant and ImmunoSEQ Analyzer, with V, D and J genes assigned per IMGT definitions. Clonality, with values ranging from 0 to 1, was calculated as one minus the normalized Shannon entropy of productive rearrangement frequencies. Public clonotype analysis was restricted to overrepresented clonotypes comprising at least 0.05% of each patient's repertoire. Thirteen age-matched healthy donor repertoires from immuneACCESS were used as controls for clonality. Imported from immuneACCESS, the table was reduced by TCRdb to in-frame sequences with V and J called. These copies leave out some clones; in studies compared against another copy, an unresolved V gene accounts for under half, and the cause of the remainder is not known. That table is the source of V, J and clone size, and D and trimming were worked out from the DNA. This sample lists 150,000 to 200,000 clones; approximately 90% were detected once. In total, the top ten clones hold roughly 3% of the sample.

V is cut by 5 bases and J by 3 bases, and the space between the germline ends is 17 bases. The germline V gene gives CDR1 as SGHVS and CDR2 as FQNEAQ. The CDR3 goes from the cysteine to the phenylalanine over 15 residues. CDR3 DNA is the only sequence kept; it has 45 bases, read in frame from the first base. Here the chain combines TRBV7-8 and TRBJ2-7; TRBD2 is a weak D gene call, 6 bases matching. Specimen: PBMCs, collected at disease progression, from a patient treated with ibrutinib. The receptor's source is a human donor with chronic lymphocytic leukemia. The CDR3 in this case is CASSLEGPVYYEQYF. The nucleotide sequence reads TGTGCCAGCAGCCTGGAGGGACCCGTTTACTACGAGCAGTACTTC.